This T cell receptor (beta chain) was observed in a study of T cell changes during pregnancy in multiple sclerosis. CDR1 and CDR2 from the germline V gene are SGHDT and YYEEEE. The germline V and J ends were trimmed by 3 bases and 6 bases, with 12 bases remaining between them. This CDR3 has 14 amino acids. This clone was observed a single time. Only in-frame clones appear in the TCRdb table, and some are missing; sequencing was by immunoSEQ multiplex PCR. The sample includes about 110,000 clones, 85% to 95% of them seen just once. The sample in question was peripheral blood, obtained in the third trimester of pregnancy. This receptor was obtained from a female donor in good health, enrolled as a control in a pregnancy study. The chain couples TRBV5-6 to TRBJ1-4; D call uncertain. The CDR3: CASSSQAVHEKLFF. CDR3 nucleotides: TGTGCCAGCAGCTCTCAGGCAGTTCATGAAAAACTGTTTTTT. Based on the CDR3 plus reference TRBV5-6 and TRBJ1-4, the full variable domain is DAGVTQSPTHLIKTRGQQVTLRCSPKSGHDTVSWYQQALGQGPQFIFQYYEEEERQRGNFPDRFSGHQFPNYSSELNVNALLLGDSALYLCASSSQAVHEKLFFGSGTQLSVL.